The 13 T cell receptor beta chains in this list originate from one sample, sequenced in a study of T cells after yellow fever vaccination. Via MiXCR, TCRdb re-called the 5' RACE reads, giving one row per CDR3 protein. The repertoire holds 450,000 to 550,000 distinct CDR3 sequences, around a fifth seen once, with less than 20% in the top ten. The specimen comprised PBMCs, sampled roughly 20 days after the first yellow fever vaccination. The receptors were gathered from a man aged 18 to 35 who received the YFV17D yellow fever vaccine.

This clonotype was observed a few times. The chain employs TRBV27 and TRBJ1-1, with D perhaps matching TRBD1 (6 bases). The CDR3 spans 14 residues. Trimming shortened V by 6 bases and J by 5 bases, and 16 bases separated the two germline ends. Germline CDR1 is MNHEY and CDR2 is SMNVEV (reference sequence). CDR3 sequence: CASSQYGGQTEAFF. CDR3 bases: TGTGCCAGCAGCCAATACGGGGGCCAGACTGAAGCTTTCTTT.

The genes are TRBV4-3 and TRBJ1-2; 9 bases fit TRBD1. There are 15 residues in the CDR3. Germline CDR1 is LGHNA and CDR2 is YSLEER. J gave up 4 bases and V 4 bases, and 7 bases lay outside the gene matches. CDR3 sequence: CASSPARDRAYGYTF. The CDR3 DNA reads TGCGCCAGCAGCCCAGCTAGGGACAGGGCCTATGGCTACACCTTC.

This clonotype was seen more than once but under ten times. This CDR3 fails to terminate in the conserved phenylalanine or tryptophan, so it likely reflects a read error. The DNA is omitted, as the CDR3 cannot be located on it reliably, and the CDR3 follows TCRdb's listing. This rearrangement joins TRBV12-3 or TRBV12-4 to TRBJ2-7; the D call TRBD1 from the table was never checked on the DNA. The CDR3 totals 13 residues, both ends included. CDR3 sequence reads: CASSPSGGAVAFL.

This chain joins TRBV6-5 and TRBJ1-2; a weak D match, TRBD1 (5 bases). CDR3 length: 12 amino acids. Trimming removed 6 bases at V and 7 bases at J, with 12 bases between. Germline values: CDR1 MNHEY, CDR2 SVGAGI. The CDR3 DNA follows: TGTGCCAGCAGGGGCGACAGTTCTGGCTACACCTTC. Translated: CASRGDSSGYTF.

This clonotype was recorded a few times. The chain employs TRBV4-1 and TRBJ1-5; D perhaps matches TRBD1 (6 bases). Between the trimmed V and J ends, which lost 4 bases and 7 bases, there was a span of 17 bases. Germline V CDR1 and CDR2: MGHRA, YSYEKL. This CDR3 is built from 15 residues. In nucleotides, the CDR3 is TGCGCCAGCAGCCCCGGGACAACACTTCCACAGCCCCAGCATTTT. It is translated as CASSPGTTLPQPQHF.

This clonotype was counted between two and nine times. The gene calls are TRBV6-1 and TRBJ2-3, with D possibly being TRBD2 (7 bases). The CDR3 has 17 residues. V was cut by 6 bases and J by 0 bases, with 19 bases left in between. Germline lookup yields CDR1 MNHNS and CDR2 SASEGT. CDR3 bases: TGTGCCAGCAGACTTGCTAGCGGCGGGGGCAGCACAGATACGCAGTATTTT. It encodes CASRLASGGGSTDTQYF.

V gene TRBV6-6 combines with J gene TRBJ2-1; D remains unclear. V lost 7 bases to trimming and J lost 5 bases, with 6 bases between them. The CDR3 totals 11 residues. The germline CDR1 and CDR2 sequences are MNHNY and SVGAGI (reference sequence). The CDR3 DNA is TGTGCCAGCACATTAGACAATGAGCAGTTCTTC. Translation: CASTLDNEQFF.

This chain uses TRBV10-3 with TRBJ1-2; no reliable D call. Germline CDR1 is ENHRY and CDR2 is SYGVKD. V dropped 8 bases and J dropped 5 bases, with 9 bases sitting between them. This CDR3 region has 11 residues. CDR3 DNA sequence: TGTGCCATCGGGAGTAATTATGGCTACACCTTC. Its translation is CAIGSNYGYTF.

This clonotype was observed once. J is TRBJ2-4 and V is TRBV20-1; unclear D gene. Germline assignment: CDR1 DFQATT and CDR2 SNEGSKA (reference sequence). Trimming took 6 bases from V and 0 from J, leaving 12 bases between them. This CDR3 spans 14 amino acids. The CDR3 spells CSARRSAAKNIQYF. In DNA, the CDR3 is TGCAGTGCCCGCCGAAGCGCAGCCAAAAACATTCAGTACTTC.

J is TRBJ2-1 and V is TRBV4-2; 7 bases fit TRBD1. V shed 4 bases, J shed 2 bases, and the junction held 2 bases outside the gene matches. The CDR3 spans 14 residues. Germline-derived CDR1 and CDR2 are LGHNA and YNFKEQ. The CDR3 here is CASSPTGAYNEQFF. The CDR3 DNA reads TGTGCCAGCAGCCCAACAGGGGCCTACAATGAGCAGTTCTTC.

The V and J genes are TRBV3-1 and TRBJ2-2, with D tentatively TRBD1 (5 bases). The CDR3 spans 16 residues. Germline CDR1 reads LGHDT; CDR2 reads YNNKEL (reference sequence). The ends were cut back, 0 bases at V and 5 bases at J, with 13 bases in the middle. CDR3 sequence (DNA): TGTGCCAGCAGCCAAGATCCAGGGAAGATTACCGGGGAGCTGTTTTTT. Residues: CASSQDPGKITGELFF.

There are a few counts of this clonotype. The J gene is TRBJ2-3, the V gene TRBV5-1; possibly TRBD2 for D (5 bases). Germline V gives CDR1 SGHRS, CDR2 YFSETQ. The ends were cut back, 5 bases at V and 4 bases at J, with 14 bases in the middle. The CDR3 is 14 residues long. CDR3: CASSPLKAADTQYF. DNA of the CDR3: TGCGCCAGCAGTCCGCTTAAAGCGGCAGATACGCAGTATTTT.

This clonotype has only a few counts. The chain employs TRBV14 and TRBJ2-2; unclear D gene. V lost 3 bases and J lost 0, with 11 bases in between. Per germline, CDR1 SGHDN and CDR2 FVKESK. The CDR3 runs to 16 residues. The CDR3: CASSQLGRTNTGELFF. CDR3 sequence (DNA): TGTGCCAGCAGCCAGTTGGGCCGGACGAACACCGGGGAGCTGTTTTTT.